This T cell receptor (beta chain) was sequenced during a study of T cells in Graves' hyperthyroidism and ophthalmopathy. Whole-study findings and limits: In blood, most of the thyroid clonotypes expanded above 0.001 were also present.

Amplification yielded TCR beta CDR3 regions, with RNA transcripts as the source. The study used the HTBI primer set for a first-round RT-PCR of the TCR CDR3. MiXCR, applied by TCRdb to the multiplex PCR reads, yields one record per CDR3 protein. The sample contains a few hundred thousand distinct CDR3 sequences, around 42% of which appear only once. Diagnoses were established using clinical symptoms, serum thyroxine and TRAb, thyroid ultrasound and orbital computed tomography. This clonotype occurred many times. The target antigen is unknown. There are 16 residues in the CDR3. Losses at the gene ends were 4 bases for V and 3 bases for J; bases not matched to a gene: 9. Germline V gene data show CDR1 as SGHRS and CDR2 as YFSETQ.

The sample comprised peripheral blood or thyroid tissue (not recorded which). The receptor's source is a woman under 30 with Graves' hyperthyroidism. The chain is built from TRBV5-1 and TRBJ1-4; TRBD1 aligns across 7 bases. The DNA of the CDR3 is TGCGCCAGCAGCCCGCTCGGACAGGTATCTAATGAAAAACTGTTTTTT. It is translated as CASSPLGQVSNEKLFF.